The clone carrying this TCR beta chain was counted many times. The antigen remains undetermined. The data are from a study of blood T cells in healthy people across ages. Study-level results: Higher diversity and more naive CD4+ cells were features of long-lived donors, compared to aged donors. As age increased, TCR beta diversity per million T cells fell in a roughly linear fashion. Naive T cell percentage by flow cytometry tracked strongly with beta diversity.

Trimming cost V 4 bases and J 5 bases; bases outside gene matches: 10. Germline values: CDR1 DFQATT, CDR2 SNEGSKA (reference sequence). The CDR3 is 15 residues long. Primers used in a second PCR of roughly 6 to 12 cycles were a sample-barcoded 5' primer and a J-beta primer mix. Each of the cDNA molecules was tagged by a template-switch adaptor with 12 random nucleotides. From the 5' RACE reads, TCRdb called clonotypes with MiXCR, one entry per CDR3 protein. The sample shows roughly 730,000 distinct CDR3 sequences, about 61% of them seen only once. The TCR comes from a man aged 35 to 55 in good health. The material sequenced was blood. This rearrangement joins TRBV20-1 to TRBJ2-1; 8 bases are shared with TRBD2. CDR3 loop: CSATKPSGSDNEQFF. The DNA for the CDR3 is TGCAGTGCTACCAAACCCAGCGGGAGCGACAATGAGCAGTTCTTC.